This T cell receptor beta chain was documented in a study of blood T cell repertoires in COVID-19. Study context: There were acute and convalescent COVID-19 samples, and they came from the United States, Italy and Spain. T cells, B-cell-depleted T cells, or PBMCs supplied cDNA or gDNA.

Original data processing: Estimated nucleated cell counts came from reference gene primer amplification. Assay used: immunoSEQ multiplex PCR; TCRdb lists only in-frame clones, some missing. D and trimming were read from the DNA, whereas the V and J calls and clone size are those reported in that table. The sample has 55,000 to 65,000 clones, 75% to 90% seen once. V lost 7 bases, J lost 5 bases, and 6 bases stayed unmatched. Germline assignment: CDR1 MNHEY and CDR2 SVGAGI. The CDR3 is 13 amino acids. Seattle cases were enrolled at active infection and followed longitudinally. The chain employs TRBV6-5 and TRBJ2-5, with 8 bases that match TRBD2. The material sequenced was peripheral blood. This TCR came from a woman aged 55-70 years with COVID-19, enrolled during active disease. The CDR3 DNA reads TGTGCCAGCACCGCGGGGGGTGAGGAGACCCAGTACTTC. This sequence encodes CASTAGGEETQYF.